A selection of T cell receptor beta chains follows, all from one sample in a study of CD8+ T cells in alopecia areata. The table came from immunoSEQ multiplex PCR; TCRdb's copy has only in-frame clones and leaves some out. The sample holds under 350,000 clones, 58% seen once. The sample was CD4+ T cells sorted from blood, taken at week 24, from a patient treated with tofacitinib. The receptors derive from a human donor with alopecia areata. Each CDR3 is given with its conserved first and last residue. D genes are given only for firm matches. For some rows the clone size is stated as once, few or many, or as a class when expanded; others skip it.

clone_size j_call v_call d_call cdr3_aa cdr3_nt
. TRBJ2-3 TRBV7-2 . CASTRQGLRSTQYF TGTGCCAGCACCAGACAGGGACTCCGGAGTACGCAGTATTTT
once TRBJ1-5 TRBV30 . CAWSVRRVNQPQHF TGTGCCTGGAGTGTACGACGGGTCAATCAGCCCCAGCATTTT
. TRBJ2-5 TRBV5-1 TRBD2 CASSGGEGPGETQYF TGCGCCAGCAGCGGCGGGGAGGGTCCGGGGGAGACCCAGTACTTC
. TRBJ2-3 TRBV29-1 . CSVGLGADTQYF TGCAGCGTTGGACTAGGTGCAGATACGCAGTATTTT
. TRBJ1-5 TRBV7-2 . CASSFRSQPQHF TGTGCCAGCAGCTTCCGGAGCCAGCCCCAGCATTTT
. TRBJ2-2 TRBV23-1 . CASRGSLDGELFF TGCGCCAGCAGGGGATCTCTGGACGGGGAGCTGTTTTTT
. TRBJ2-1 TRBV11-1 . CASSLGFSATEQFF TGTGCCAGCAGCTTAGGGTTTTCAGCGACTGAGCAGTTCTTC
. TRBJ2-6 TRBV5-1 . CASSLAPGSSGANVLTF TGCGCCAGCAGCTTGGCACCAGGGTCGAGCGGGGCCAACGTCCTGACTTTC
. TRBJ2-7 TRBV30 TRBD1 CAWSDPGQGYEQYF TGTGCCTGGAGTGACCCGGGACAGGGGTACGAGCAGTACTTC
. TRBJ2-5 TRBV5-4 . CASSRDVRETQYF TGTGCCAGCAGTCGGGACGTGCGGGAGACCCAGTACTTC
. TRBJ2-7 TRBV28 TRBD2 CASSSSGGPYEQYF TGTGCCAGCAGTTCTAGCGGGGGGCCCTACGAGCAGTACTTC
few TRBJ1-1 TRBV18 . CASSSQVPNTEAFF TGTGCCAGCTCCTCTCAGGTACCGAACACTGAAGCTTTCTTT
few TRBJ1-2 TRBV29-1 . CSVEGPGPRLGGYTF TGCAGCGTTGAAGGTCCGGGACCGCGGCTGGGTGGCTACACCTTC
. TRBJ1-2 TRBV4-1 TRBD1 CASSQGTGFSGYTF TGCGCCAGCAGCCAGGGGACAGGGTTCTCTGGCTACACCTTC
. TRBJ2-7 TRBV27 . CASSLNRRGRLFYEQYF TGTGCCAGCAGTCTTAACCGCCGTGGCCGTCTCTTCTACGAGCAGTACTTC
. TRBJ1-1 TRBV7-2 . CASSLVAPNTEAFF TGTGCCAGCAGCTTAGTCGCCCCGAACACTGAAGCTTTCTTT
few TRBJ2-5 TRBV23-1 . CASSQSGPTKETQYF TGCGCCAGCAGTCAGTCCGGGCCAACCAAAGAGACCCAGTACTTC
. TRBJ1-1 TRBV4-2 . CASSQDSPGMNTEAFF TGTGCCAGCAGCCAAGATTCCCCGGGGATGAACACTGAAGCTTTCTTT
. TRBJ1-2 TRBV2 . CASSEQQRYGYTF TGTGCCAGCAGTGAACAACAGCGCTATGGCTACACCTTC
once TRBJ2-3 TRBV5-6 TRBD2 CASSLLAGGNTDTQYF TGTGCCAGCAGCCTCCTAGCGGGGGGCAACACAGATACGCAGTATTTT
. TRBJ2-5 TRBV2 . CASNQGQPHF TGTGCCAGCAACCAGGGACAACCCCACTTC
. TRBJ1-1 TRBV29-1 . CSAGNGGTEAFF TGCAGCGCTGGAAATGGAGGCACTGAAGCTTTCTTT
once TRBJ2-1 TRBV6-5 TRBD2 CASSHPLANEQFF TGTGCCAGCAGTCACCCACTAGCGAATGAGCAGTTCTTC
few TRBJ1-2 TRBV7-2 TRBD1 CASSLEGQGWGYTF TGTGCCAGCAGCTTAGAGGGACAGGGGTGGGGCTACACCTTC
. TRBJ1-6 TRBV27 . CASSLLTPRTFAPLHF TGTGCCAGCAGTTTGCTGACCCCTAGAACCTTCGCACCCCTCCACTTT
. TRBJ2-3 TRBV7-9 . CASSSQNTQYF TGTGCCAGCAGCTCCCAGAATACGCAGTATTTT
. TRBJ1-2 TRBV18 . CASSPTLSDGQLLYGYTF TGTGCCAGCTCACCAACTCTATCTGACGGACAGCTGTTATATGGCTACACCTTC
. TRBJ1-2 TRBV4-1 TRBD1 CASSLTGGDGYTF TGCGCCAGCAGCCTGACAGGGGGTGATGGCTACACCTTC
. TRBJ2-7 TRBV15 TRBD1 CATAGTGGPTYEQYF TGTGCCACAGCAGGGACAGGGGGTCCAACCTACGAGCAGTACTTC
. TRBJ2-3 TRBV4-1 . CASSHIRDTQYF TGCGCCAGCAGCCATATCAGGGATACGCAGTATTTT
. TRBJ1-1 TRBV18 TRBD1 CASSGRGELADTEAFF TGTGCCAGCTCAGGCAGGGGGGAGTTAGCGGACACTGAAGCTTTCTTT
few TRBJ2-1 TRBV4-3 . CASSQDRREQFF TGCGCCAGCAGCCAAGACAGGAGGGAGCAGTTCTTC
. TRBJ2-2 TRBV2 . CASSQSSADTGELFF TGTGCCAGCAGTCAGAGCAGCGCGGACACCGGGGAGCTGTTTTTT
. TRBJ1-2 TRBV28 . CASSLNGGYYGYTF TGTGCCAGCAGTTTAAACGGGGGATACTATGGCTACACCTTC
few TRBJ1-5 TRBV28 TRBD1 CATRQGHQPQHF TGTGCCACCCGACAGGGGCATCAGCCCCAGCATTTT
. TRBJ2-5 TRBV2 . CASSPPAQGGQETQYF TGTGCCAGCAGCCCCCCTGCGCAGGGTGGGCAAGAGACCCAGTACTTC